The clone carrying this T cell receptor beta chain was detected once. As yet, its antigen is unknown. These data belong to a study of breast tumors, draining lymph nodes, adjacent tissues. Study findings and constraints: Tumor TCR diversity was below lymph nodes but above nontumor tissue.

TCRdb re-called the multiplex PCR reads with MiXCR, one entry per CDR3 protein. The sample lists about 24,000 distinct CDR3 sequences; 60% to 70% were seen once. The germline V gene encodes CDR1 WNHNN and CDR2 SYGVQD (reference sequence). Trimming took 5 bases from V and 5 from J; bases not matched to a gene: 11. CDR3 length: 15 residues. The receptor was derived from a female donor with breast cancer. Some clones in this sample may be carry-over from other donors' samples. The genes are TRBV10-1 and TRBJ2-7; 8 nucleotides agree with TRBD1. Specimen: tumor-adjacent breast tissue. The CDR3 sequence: CASSPGQGRRNEQYF. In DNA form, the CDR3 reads TGCGCCAGCAGTCCTGGACAGGGCCGAAGGAACGAGCAGTACTTC.